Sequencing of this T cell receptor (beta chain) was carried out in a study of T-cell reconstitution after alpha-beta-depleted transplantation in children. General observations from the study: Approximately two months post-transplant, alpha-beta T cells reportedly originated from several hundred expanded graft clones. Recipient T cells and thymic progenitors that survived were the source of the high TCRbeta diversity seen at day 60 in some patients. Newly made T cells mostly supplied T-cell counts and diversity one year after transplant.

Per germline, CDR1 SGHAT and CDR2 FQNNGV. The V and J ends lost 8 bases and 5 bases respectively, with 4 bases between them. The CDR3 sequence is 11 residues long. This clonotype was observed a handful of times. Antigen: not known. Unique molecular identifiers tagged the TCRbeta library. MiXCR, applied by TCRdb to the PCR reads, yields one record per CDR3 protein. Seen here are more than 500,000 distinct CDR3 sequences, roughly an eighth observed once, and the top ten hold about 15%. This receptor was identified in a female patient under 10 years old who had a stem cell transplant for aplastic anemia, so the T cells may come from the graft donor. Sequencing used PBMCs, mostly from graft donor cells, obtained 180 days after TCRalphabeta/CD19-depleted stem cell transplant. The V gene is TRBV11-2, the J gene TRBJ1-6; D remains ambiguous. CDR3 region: CASRNNSPLHF. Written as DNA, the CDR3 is TGTGCCAGCCGGAATAATTCACCCCTCCACTTT.